This TCR beta chain derives from a study of blood T cell repertoires in COVID-19. Study-wide background: Sites across the United States, Italy and Spain contributed samples from acute and convalescent COVID-19.

This clone appeared a single time. V gave up 5 bases and J gave up 7 bases; unmatched junction bases: 2. This CDR3 is 11 amino acids long. CDR1 and CDR2 from the germline V gene are SGHAT and FQNNGV. As originally analysed: The assay estimated nucleated cells by amplifying reference gene primers. Libraries were prepared by immunoSEQ multiplex PCR; TCRdb keeps only in-frame clonotypes and omits some of them. V, J and clone size reflect that table, while D and trimming were determined from the DNA. The data hold 300,000 to 400,000 clones, with 70% to 90% observed a single time. The rearrangement joins TRBV11-2 to TRBJ2-7; 7 nucleotides align to TRBD2. The source of this sequence is a woman between 45 and 65 years old who had recovered from COVID-19. Sequencing input: peripheral blood. CDR3 in DNA: TGTGCCAGCAGCCGGACTAGTGAGCAGTACTTC. Translation: CASSRTSEQYF.